The 3 T cell receptor beta chains reported below all come from one sample, sequenced in a study of post-analysis software for immune sequencing data. Overall study results and limits: About 5 TRBV segments were more frequent in patients than controls; TRBV5-6, TRBV5-1 and TRBV20-1 belonged to this group.

Antigens for these TCRs are unknown. Built from TCR beta cDNA, the libraries had unique molecular identifiers in them. One entry per CDR3 protein results from TCRdb running MiXCR on the PCR reads. The top ten clones hold around 11% of a sample with some 690,000 distinct CDR3 sequences, over 45% of them seen once. The material sequenced was blood. Receptors were obtained from a girl aged 2 to 10 with multiple sclerosis.

CDR3 nucleotides: TGTGCCAGCAGTGCAACAGGCCCCCAAGAGACCCAGTACTTC. Translation: CASSATGPQETQYF. The rearrangement joins TRBV27 to TRBJ2-5, with D perhaps matching TRBD1 (5 bases). Between the trimmed V and J ends, which lost 5 bases and 1 base, there was a span of 11 bases. The CDR3 consists of 14 residues. Germline-derived CDR1 and CDR2 are MNHEY and SMNVEV (reference sequence).

This chain joins TRBV6-2 or TRBV6-3 and TRBJ2-5; D not certain. The CDR3 totals 13 residues. V was clipped by 4 bases and J by 1 base, with 7 bases between them. Germline V CDR1 and CDR2: MNHEY, SVGEGT. The CDR3: CASSWWTQETQYF. In DNA form, the CDR3 reads TGTGCCAGCAGTTGGTGGACCCAAGAGACCCAGTACTTC.

This clonotype was picked up a small number of times. The genes are TRBV6-6 and TRBJ1-2; unclear D gene. The CDR3 covers 13 residues. CDR1 MNHNY and CDR2 SVGAGI come from the germline V gene (reference sequence). V was cut by 4 bases and J by 6 bases, with 12 bases left in between. The chain's CDR3 is CASSSVDGDGYTF. CDR3 DNA sequence: TGTGCCAGCAGTTCCGTAGATGGGGATGGCTACACCTTC.